The rows below give T cell receptor beta chains drawn from one sample of a study of identical twins. TCRdb reanalysed the 5' RACE reads using MiXCR and keeps one entry per CDR3 protein. There are roughly 260,000 distinct CDR3 sequences in the sample; approximately 6.8% occur only once, and under 6.5% lies in the top ten. These data were likewise used in another study, on yellow fever vaccine responses in identical twins.

The sample was CD8+ T cells sorted from blood. All receptors come from a woman under 30 in good health. The CDR3 runs from the conserved cysteine through the conserved F or W. The D gene is left open where the match is weak. The listing skips clone size in some rows; elsewhere it reads once, few, many or a size class.

d_call: NA; j_call: TRBJ2-2; v_call: TRBV6-5; clone_size: many; cdr3_aa: CASSFGNTGELFF; cdr3_nt: TGTGCCAGCAGTTTCGGGAACACCGGGGAGCTGTTTTTT
d_call: TRBD1; j_call: TRBJ2-7; v_call: TRBV20-1; clone_size: few; cdr3_aa: CSATGQGGYYEQYF; cdr3_nt: TGCAGTGCTACGGGACAGGGTGGGTACTACGAGCAGTACTTC
d_call: TRBD2; j_call: TRBJ2-1; v_call: TRBV12-3/TRBV12-4; clone_size: few; cdr3_aa: CASDSSGAWKYNEQFF; cdr3_nt: TGTGCCAGCGACAGTAGCGGGGCCTGGAAATACAATGAGCAGTTCTTC
d_call: NA; j_call: TRBJ2-1; v_call: TRBV11-1; clone_size: many; cdr3_aa: CASSDAEPSYNEQFF; cdr3_nt: TGTGCCAGCAGTGACGCGGAGCCCTCCTACAATGAGCAGTTCTTC
d_call: NA; j_call: TRBJ2-1; v_call: TRBV11-2; clone_size: few; cdr3_aa: CASSSWTDYNEQFF; cdr3_nt: TGTGCCAGCAGCTCCTGGACTGACTACAATGAGCAGTTCTTC
d_call: NA; j_call: TRBJ2-4; v_call: TRBV28; clone_size: few; cdr3_aa: CASRTRGAKNIQYF; cdr3_nt: TGTGCCAGCAGGACTAGGGGGGCCAAAAACATTCAGTACTTC
d_call: TRBD2; j_call: TRBJ2-3; v_call: TRBV20-1; clone_size: NA; cdr3_aa: CSADRLAGYTDTQYF; cdr3_nt: TGCAGTGCGGACCGACTAGCGGGATACACAGATACGCAGTATTTT
d_call: TRBD1; j_call: TRBJ1-5; v_call: TRBV28; clone_size: many; cdr3_aa: CASTYPGTERGGPQHF; cdr3_nt: TGTGCCAGTACCTACCCCGGGACAGAGAGGGGGGGGCCCCAGCATTTT
d_call: NA; j_call: TRBJ1-4; v_call: TRBV7-8; clone_size: few; cdr3_aa: CASSLSPGSNEKLFF; cdr3_nt: TGTGCCAGCAGCTTATCGCCTGGGTCTAATGAAAAACTGTTTTTT
d_call: TRBD2; j_call: TRBJ2-1; v_call: TRBV20-1; clone_size: few; cdr3_aa: CSAPGLAGASYNEQFF; cdr3_nt: TGCAGTGCCCCGGGACTAGCGGGGGCCTCCTACAATGAGCAGTTCTTC
d_call: NA; j_call: TRBJ1-5; v_call: TRBV6-1; clone_size: many; cdr3_aa: CASSEDPGQRVKPQHF; cdr3_nt: TGTGCCAGCAGTGAAGATCCGGGACAAAGAGTAAAGCCCCAGCATTTT
d_call: TRBD2; j_call: TRBJ2-5; v_call: TRBV7-9; clone_size: NA; cdr3_aa: CASNSRSTSGRQETQYF; cdr3_nt: TGTGCCAGCAACTCCCGCTCGACTAGCGGGAGACAAGAGACCCAGTACTTC
d_call: NA; j_call: TRBJ1-1; v_call: TRBV7-9; clone_size: many; cdr3_aa: CASSWTGGSTEAFF; cdr3_nt: TGTGCCAGCAGCTGGACTGGGGGGTCCACTGAAGCTTTCTTT
d_call: TRBD2; j_call: TRBJ2-3; v_call: TRBV7-8; clone_size: many; cdr3_aa: CASSLALAGGTDTQYF; cdr3_nt: TGTGCCAGCAGCTTAGCCCTAGCGGGGGGGACAGATACGCAGTATTTT
d_call: NA; j_call: TRBJ2-1; v_call: TRBV5-1; clone_size: many; cdr3_aa: CASSPGAEQFF; cdr3_nt: TGCGCCAGCAGCCCTGGTGCTGAGCAGTTCTTC
d_call: NA; j_call: TRBJ2-7; v_call: TRBV4-1; clone_size: NA; cdr3_aa: CASSQGVEVRDNNWAYEQYF; cdr3_nt: TGCGCCAGCAGCCAAGGGGTGGAAGTCCGGGACAACAATTGGGCCTACGAGCAGTACTTC
d_call: NA; j_call: TRBJ1-1; v_call: TRBV4-1; clone_size: few; cdr3_aa: CASSQNGLGGTEAFF; cdr3_nt: TGCGCCAGCAGCCAAAATGGGCTCGGGGGCACTGAAGCTTTCTTT
d_call: TRBD1; j_call: TRBJ1-1; v_call: TRBV5-1; clone_size: many; cdr3_aa: CASSFGTGYTEAFF; cdr3_nt: TGCGCCAGCAGCTTTGGGACAGGATATACTGAAGCTTTCTTT
d_call: NA; j_call: TRBJ2-3; v_call: TRBV28; clone_size: few; cdr3_aa: CASSFPAGEDGTQYF; cdr3_nt: TGTGCCAGCAGTTTTCCGGCTGGGGAAGATGGTACGCAGTATTTT
d_call: TRBD2; j_call: TRBJ2-1; v_call: TRBV20-1; clone_size: NA; cdr3_aa: CSARDPPIGLAGGLEQFF; cdr3_nt: TGCAGTGCTAGAGACCCTCCCATTGGACTAGCGGGAGGGCTTGAGCAGTTCTTC